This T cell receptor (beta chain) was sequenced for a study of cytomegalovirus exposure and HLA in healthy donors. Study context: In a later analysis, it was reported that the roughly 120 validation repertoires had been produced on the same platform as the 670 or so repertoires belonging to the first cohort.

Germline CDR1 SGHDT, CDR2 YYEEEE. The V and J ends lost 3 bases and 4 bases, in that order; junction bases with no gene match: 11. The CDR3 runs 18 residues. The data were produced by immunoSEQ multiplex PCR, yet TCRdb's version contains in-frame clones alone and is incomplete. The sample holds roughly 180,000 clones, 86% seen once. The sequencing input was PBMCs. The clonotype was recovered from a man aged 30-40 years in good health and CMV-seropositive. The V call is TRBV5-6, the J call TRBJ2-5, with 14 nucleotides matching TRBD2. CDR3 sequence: CASSSSRLAGGPGETQYF. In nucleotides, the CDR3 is TGTGCCAGCAGCTCCTCCCGACTAGCGGGAGGGCCGGGAGAGACCCAGTACTTC.